Listed below are T cell receptor beta chains from one sample, sequenced in a study of CD8+CD57+ T cells in acquired aplastic anemia. TCRdb redid the calling of the reads with MiXCR, one entry per CDR3 protein. Of some 140,000 distinct CDR3 sequences in the sample, less than 45% were seen once. The specimen was sorted CD4+, CD8+, or CD8+CD57+ T cells (not recorded which) from PBMCs. These receptors came from a human donor in good health, serving as a control. Both conserved end residues are part of each CDR3. Each record gives: J gene, V gene, D gene, clone size, CDR3 DNA, CDR3 protein. D genes are given only for firm matches. Clone size, where shown, is once, few, many, or a class for clones that have expanded.

j_call: TRBJ2-1; v_call: TRBV29-1; d_call: NA; clone_size: few; cdr3_nt: TGCAGCGTTGACGGGGTATCCATTTATGAGCAGTTCTTC; cdr3_aa: CSVDGVSIYEQFF
j_call: TRBJ1-1; v_call: TRBV19; d_call: NA; clone_size: many; cdr3_nt: TGTGCCAGTAGTCCCTCCAGGGAGGGGACTGAAGCTTTCTTT; cdr3_aa: CASSPSREGTEAFF
j_call: TRBJ2-3; v_call: TRBV5-4; d_call: TRBD1; clone_size: many; cdr3_nt: TGTGCCAGCAGCTTACGGACAGGGGCAGATACGCAGTATTTT; cdr3_aa: CASSLRTGADTQYF
j_call: TRBJ2-7; v_call: TRBV10-3; d_call: NA; clone_size: NA; cdr3_nt: TGTGCCAGCAGTGACCCCTGGGGCACGGGGAGCTCCTACGAGCAGTACTTC; cdr3_aa: CASSDPWGTGSSYEQYF
j_call: TRBJ1-1; v_call: TRBV2; d_call: NA; clone_size: NA; cdr3_nt: TGTGCCACCAAGGGGGGGGCGAGGACTGAAGCTTTCTTT; cdr3_aa: CATKGGARTEAFF
j_call: TRBJ2-7; v_call: TRBV6-5; d_call: TRBD2; clone_size: NA; cdr3_nt: TGTGCCAGCAGTTACTCTAGCGGGAGCTCCTACGAGCAGTACTTC; cdr3_aa: CASSYSSGSSYEQYF
j_call: TRBJ2-5; v_call: TRBV20-1; d_call: NA; clone_size: many; cdr3_nt: TGCAGTGCTAGAATCATCGGGGTACAAGAGACCCAGTACTTC; cdr3_aa: CSARIIGVQETQYF
j_call: TRBJ2-1; v_call: TRBV6-2/TRBV6-3; d_call: TRBD2; clone_size: NA; cdr3_nt: TGTGCCAGCAGTATACTAGCGGGAACCTACAATGAGCAGTTCTTC; cdr3_aa: CASSILAGTYNEQFF
j_call: TRBJ1-2; v_call: TRBV20-1; d_call: NA; clone_size: many; cdr3_nt: TGCAGTGCAGTGGGAGGTAGCTATGGCTACACCTTC; cdr3_aa: CSAVGGSYGYTF
j_call: TRBJ2-7; v_call: TRBV6-2/TRBV6-3; d_call: NA; clone_size: NA; cdr3_nt: TGTGCCAGCAGTTACTTGTCGACAGAAAACGAGCAGTACTTC; cdr3_aa: CASSYLSTENEQYF
j_call: TRBJ2-2; v_call: TRBV6-5; d_call: NA; clone_size: few; cdr3_nt: TGTGCCAGCAGTTATTCGGGCGGGGAATCGAACACCGGGGAGCTGTTTTTT; cdr3_aa: CASSYSGGESNTGELFF
j_call: TRBJ1-4; v_call: TRBV5-1; d_call: NA; clone_size: few; cdr3_nt: TGCGCCAGCAGCTGGACTGAGGAGGAAGCAACTAATGAAAAACTGTTTTTT; cdr3_aa: CASSWTEEEATNEKLFF
j_call: TRBJ1-1; v_call: TRBV7-9; d_call: NA; clone_size: many; cdr3_nt: TGTGCCAGCAGCGAGTGGGGGGAAGCTTTCTTT; cdr3_aa: CASSEWGEAFF
j_call: TRBJ2-7; v_call: TRBV5-1; d_call: NA; clone_size: many; cdr3_nt: TGCGCCAGCAGCTTGTTTGGGTCTAGCTACGAGCAGTACTTC; cdr3_aa: CASSLFGSSYEQYF
j_call: TRBJ1-5; v_call: TRBV6-1; d_call: NA; clone_size: many; cdr3_nt: TGTGCCAGCAGTCGTGGGTTGGACCGCAATCAGCCCCAGCATTTT; cdr3_aa: CASSRGLDRNQPQHF
j_call: TRBJ1-2; v_call: TRBV19; d_call: NA; clone_size: many; cdr3_nt: TGTGCCAGTAGTATAGACCCAGGGCTCTATGGCTACACCTTC; cdr3_aa: CASSIDPGLYGYTF
j_call: TRBJ2-1; v_call: TRBV14; d_call: NA; clone_size: many; cdr3_nt: TGTGCCAGCAGCCTTCGGAGCTCCCGCGCTTTCGTCCATGAGCAGTTCTTC; cdr3_aa: CASSLRSSRAFVHEQFF
j_call: TRBJ2-3; v_call: TRBV12-3/TRBV12-4; d_call: NA; clone_size: many; cdr3_nt: TGTGCCAGCGCCCACCCGACAGGATCAGGGACAGATACGCAGTATTTT; cdr3_aa: CASAHPTGSGTDTQYF
j_call: TRBJ1-2; v_call: TRBV5-1; d_call: TRBD1; clone_size: NA; cdr3_nt: TGCGCCACGAGGACAGGGGATGGCTACACCTTC; cdr3_aa: CATRTGDGYTF
j_call: TRBJ2-1; v_call: TRBV24-1; d_call: NA; clone_size: NA; cdr3_nt: NA; cdr3_aa: CATSVGAGNKRFF
j_call: TRBJ2-7; v_call: TRBV12-3/TRBV12-4; d_call: TRBD2; clone_size: many; cdr3_nt: TGTGCCAGCAGTTCGGGGGGGGGGACTAGCGGACCAGGAGGTGGCTACGAGCAGTACTTC; cdr3_aa: CASSSGGGTSGPGGGYEQYF
j_call: TRBJ1-1; v_call: TRBV18; d_call: NA; clone_size: few; cdr3_nt: TGTGCCAGCTCACCCTCGATGATGGGGGGCTGGACTGAAGCTTTCTTT; cdr3_aa: CASSPSMMGGWTEAFF
j_call: TRBJ1-4; v_call: TRBV29-1; d_call: TRBD1; clone_size: NA; cdr3_nt: TGCAGCGTAAGAGGACAGGGGGATTCAACTAATGAAAAACTGTCTTTT; cdr3_aa: CSVRGQGDSTNEKLSF
j_call: TRBJ1-1; v_call: TRBV4-2; d_call: NA; clone_size: NA; cdr3_nt: TGTGCCAGCAGTGGACAGACCACTGAAGCTTTCTTT; cdr3_aa: CASSGQTTEAFF
j_call: TRBJ2-3; v_call: TRBV9; d_call: TRBD1; clone_size: few; cdr3_nt: TGTGCCAGTGGGACAGCACCGACAGATACGCAGTATTTT; cdr3_aa: CASGTAPTDTQYF
j_call: TRBJ2-7; v_call: TRBV7-9; d_call: NA; clone_size: few; cdr3_nt: TGTGCCAGCAGCCCCCCACCTGCCTGGGACGGAGGCATGGAGCAGTACTTC; cdr3_aa: CASSPPPAWDGGMEQYF
j_call: TRBJ2-7; v_call: TRBV19; d_call: NA; clone_size: few; cdr3_nt: TGTGCCAGTAGTATGGCGAGCTCCTACGAGCAGTACTTC; cdr3_aa: CASSMASSYEQYF
j_call: TRBJ1-1; v_call: TRBV18; d_call: NA; clone_size: few; cdr3_nt: TGTGCCAGCTCACCGAGGCAGGCCAACACTGAAGCTTTCTTT; cdr3_aa: CASSPRQANTEAFF
j_call: TRBJ2-1; v_call: TRBV24-1; d_call: TRBD1; clone_size: once; cdr3_nt: TGTGCCACCAGTGATCTCGGGGCAGGGGGTTACAATGAGCAGTTCTTC; cdr3_aa: CATSDLGAGGYNEQFF
j_call: TRBJ1-5; v_call: TRBV19; d_call: NA; clone_size: NA; cdr3_nt: TGTGCCAGTAGTTTACGAGGACGGCAGAATAGCAATCAGCCCCAGCATTTT; cdr3_aa: CASSLRGRQNSNQPQHF
j_call: TRBJ1-5; v_call: TRBV6-1; d_call: TRBD1; clone_size: NA; cdr3_nt: TGTGCCAGCAGTGGACAGGGTAGAGATCGGCCCCAGCATTTT; cdr3_aa: CASSGQGRDRPQHF
j_call: TRBJ2-6; v_call: TRBV7-2; d_call: NA; clone_size: NA; cdr3_nt: TGTGCCAGCAGCTTGGCCAACGTCCTGACTTTC; cdr3_aa: CASSLANVLTF
j_call: TRBJ1-5; v_call: TRBV15; d_call: NA; clone_size: NA; cdr3_nt: TGTGCCGCCAGCGGGGAGAGGGCCGACAATCAGCCCCAGCATTTC; cdr3_aa: CAASGERADNQPQHF
j_call: TRBJ2-2; v_call: TRBV11-3; d_call: TRBD1; clone_size: many; cdr3_nt: TGTGCCAGCAGCCCAAGGGACAGGTGGACCGGGGAGCTGTTTTTT; cdr3_aa: CASSPRDRWTGELFF
j_call: TRBJ2-1; v_call: TRBV25-1; d_call: TRBD2; clone_size: many; cdr3_nt: TGTGCCAGCAGTAGCGGGAGGAGGTCCTACAATGAGCAGTTCTTC; cdr3_aa: CASSSGRRSYNEQFF
j_call: TRBJ1-6; v_call: TRBV11-2; d_call: NA; clone_size: many; cdr3_nt: TGTGCCAGCAGCTTTGGACGGACCAAGAGCTCCTATAATTCACCCCTCCACTTT; cdr3_aa: CASSFGRTKSSYNSPLHF
j_call: TRBJ2-2; v_call: TRBV9; d_call: NA; clone_size: many; cdr3_nt: TGTGCCAGCAGCGTAGGCGGGTCTGTGCTGGGCGGGGAGCTGTTTTTT; cdr3_aa: CASSVGGSVLGGELFF
j_call: TRBJ2-1; v_call: TRBV5-1; d_call: TRBD2; clone_size: many; cdr3_nt: TGCGCCAGCAGCTTGAGGCTAGCGGGAGTTGAGCAGTTCTTC; cdr3_aa: CASSLRLAGVEQFF
j_call: TRBJ1-1; v_call: TRBV12-3/TRBV12-4; d_call: NA; clone_size: many; cdr3_nt: TGTGCCAGCAGTTTTGCAGGGGCGAACACTGAAGCTTTCTTT; cdr3_aa: CASSFAGANTEAFF
j_call: TRBJ2-3; v_call: TRBV15; d_call: TRBD2; clone_size: NA; cdr3_nt: TGTGCCACCAGCAGAGACAGGCGGGGGGGCCCAGATACGCAGTATTTT; cdr3_aa: CATSRDRRGGPDTQYF
j_call: TRBJ1-1; v_call: TRBV27; d_call: NA; clone_size: few; cdr3_nt: TGTGCCAGCAGTTTACGATGGCAGAACACTGAAGCTTTCTTT; cdr3_aa: CASSLRWQNTEAFF
j_call: TRBJ1-2; v_call: TRBV11-2; d_call: NA; clone_size: NA; cdr3_nt: TGTGCCAGCAGCTTAGATGACGGGTACTATGGCTACACCTTC; cdr3_aa: CASSLDDGYYGYTF
j_call: TRBJ2-1; v_call: TRBV12-3/TRBV12-4; d_call: TRBD1; clone_size: many; cdr3_nt: TGTGCCAGCAGACGGACAGGGTCGCCCCAATTCTTC; cdr3_aa: CASRRTGSPQFF
j_call: TRBJ1-3; v_call: TRBV5-1; d_call: NA; clone_size: many; cdr3_nt: TGCGCCAGCAGCGTGGCAGGGCAAATCTCTGGAAACACCATATATTTT; cdr3_aa: CASSVAGQISGNTIYF
j_call: TRBJ1-3; v_call: TRBV4-1; d_call: NA; clone_size: few; cdr3_nt: TGCGCCAGCAGCCAAGACGGGGAGACACTCTCTGGAAACACCATATATTTT; cdr3_aa: CASSQDGETLSGNTIYF
j_call: TRBJ2-1; v_call: TRBV30; d_call: NA; clone_size: NA; cdr3_nt: TGTGCCTGGAACGCACGGGACTCCGGCTTTTTCTATGAGCAGTTCTTC; cdr3_aa: CAWNARDSGFFYEQFF
j_call: TRBJ2-5; v_call: TRBV20-1; d_call: TRBD1; clone_size: once; cdr3_nt: TGCAGTGCTACTGACCTTAAAAACAGGGGGCTGGGGGAGACCCAGTACTTC; cdr3_aa: CSATDLKNRGLGETQYF
j_call: TRBJ1-1; v_call: TRBV6-1; d_call: NA; clone_size: NA; cdr3_nt: TGTGCCAGCAGTAAACAGGGAGACGAGTCCACTGAAGCTTTCTTT; cdr3_aa: CASSKQGDESTEAFF
j_call: TRBJ2-7; v_call: TRBV5-1; d_call: TRBD1; clone_size: few; cdr3_nt: TGCGCCAGCAGGCTTGGGACAGGGAACTACGAGCAGTACTTC; cdr3_aa: CASRLGTGNYEQYF
j_call: TRBJ2-1; v_call: TRBV25-1; d_call: NA; clone_size: NA; cdr3_nt: TGTGCCAGCAGCCCCCTACCCAATGAGCAGTTCTTC; cdr3_aa: CASSPLPNEQFF
j_call: TRBJ1-5; v_call: TRBV24-1; d_call: NA; clone_size: NA; cdr3_nt: TGTGCCACCAGTGACCCGCAATCGGGGGCCCTAAGGACAGCACAACAGCCCCAGCATTTT; cdr3_aa: CATSDPQSGALRTAQQPQHF
j_call: TRBJ2-6; v_call: TRBV2; d_call: TRBD2; clone_size: NA; cdr3_nt: TGTGCCAGCAGTCGTCTAGCGGGAGGCCTCTCTGGGGCCAACGTCCTGACTTTC; cdr3_aa: CASSRLAGGLSGANVLTF